The clone carrying this TCR beta chain was observed many times. What it binds is unknown. The sample comes from a study of T cell repertoires in cytomegalovirus infection. Study context: Based on public TCR beta signatures, there were indications of CMV infection and of a matching HLA type.

General study findings and limits: Totalled public TCR beta family frequency picked out people who carried CMV plus the relevant HLA.

Via MiXCR, TCRdb re-called the reads, giving one row per CDR3 protein. Of 500,000 or so distinct CDR3 sequences in the sample, approximately 16% are singletons; the top ten hold roughly a quarter. The TCR comes from a human donor in good health (CMV status not recorded). Some clones in this sample may be carry-over from other donors' samples. Sequenced input: CD8+ T cells from PBMCs.

CDR3 sequence: CASSIGSDTEAFF. CDR3 nucleotide sequence: TGTGCCAGTAGTATAGGGTCTGACACTGAAGCTTTCTTT. The genes are TRBV19 and TRBJ1-1; D unclear. The CDR3 length is 13 residues. CDR1 and CDR2 from the germline V gene are LNHDA and SQIVND (reference sequence). V lost 1 base and J lost 3, with 6 bases in between.